These T cell receptor beta chains were read from a single sample in a study of control samples from healthy donors and cancer patients. Sequencing was performed with immunoSEQ multiplex PCR; in TCRdb, only in-frame clones are kept and a portion is missing. The table lists fewer than 100,000 clones, roughly 86% of them singletons, with about 2% in the top ten. Source material: blood. The origin of the receptors is a man aged 60-69 years in good health. Both conserved end residues are part of each CDR3. The D gene is left open where the match is weak. Clone sizes are given selectively: once, few, many, or a class where the clone is expanded.

d_gene,v_gene,j_gene,abundance,CDR3aa,CDR3nt
-,TRBV30,TRBJ2-7,-,CAWAAGTSEYF,-
-,TRBV12-2,TRBJ2-3,-,CASRPGGPPLNTQYF,TGTGCAAGTCGCCCCGGCGGGCCCCCACTAAATACGCAGTATTTT
-,TRBV2,TRBJ1-5,once,CASSPLGTLSNQPQHF,TGTGCCAGCAGTCCCCTCGGGACACTCAGCAATCAGCCCCAGCATTTT
TRBD2,TRBV4-1,TRBJ2-1,-,CASSQPTSGSNNEQFF,TGCGCCAGCAGCCAGCCGACTAGCGGGAGTAATAATGAGCAGTTCTTC
-,TRBV20-1,TRBJ1-5,few,CSASKLQGRPQHF,TGCAGTGCTAGTAAACTACAGGGTCGGCCCCAGCATTTT
-,TRBV3-1/TRBV3-2,TRBJ2-7,-,CASSPRTTYYERYF,TGTGCCAGCAGCCCGAGGACTACTTACTACGAGCGGTACTTC
-,TRBV7-9,TRBJ1-2,-,CASSLIGYDYTF,TGTGCCAGCAGTCTAATAGGGTATGACTACACCTTC
-,TRBV7-9,TRBJ1-3,few,CASEQSSGNTIYF,TGTGCCAGCGAACAGAGCTCTGGAAACACCATATATTTT
-,TRBV29-1,TRBJ2-1,-,CSVGGGASYNEQFF,TGCAGCGTTGGAGGGGGGGCTTCCTACAATGAGCAGTTCTTC
TRBD1,TRBV5-1,TRBJ2-2,-,CASSTDRGNTGELFF,TGCGCCAGCAGCACCGACAGGGGGAACACCGGGGAGCTGTTTTTT
-,TRBV3-1/TRBV3-2,TRBJ2-1,-,CASRKGGTGPNEQFF,TGTGCCAGCAGAAAGGGGGGGACAGGTCCCAATGAGCAGTTCTTC
TRBD1,TRBV6-1,TRBJ1-6,-,CASSDNRGNIQSLHF,TGTGCCAGCAGTGACAACAGGGGTAACATTCAATCCCTCCACTTT
TRBD2,TRBV28,TRBJ2-1,once,CASSSPLAGGRYNEQFF,TGTGCCAGCAGTTCCCCGCTAGCGGGAGGGAGATACAATGAGCAGTTCTTC
-,TRBV7-9,TRBJ2-3,-,CASSSLEDSTDTQYF,TGTGCCAGCAGCTCGTTGGAGGACAGTACAGATACGCAGTATTTT
-,TRBV4-1,TRBJ2-1,-,CASSQGSAYSSYNEQFF,TGCGCCAGCAGCCAAGGGAGCGCCTATAGCTCCTACAATGAGCAGTTCTTC
-,TRBV2,TRBJ1-6,-,CASSEYGGRGDSPLHF,TGTGCCAGCAGTGAATATGGGGGCAGGGGTGATTCACCCCTCCACTTT
TRBD1,TRBV2,TRBJ2-4,-,CASSQTGGIAKNIQYF,TGTGCCAGCAGCCAGACAGGGGGAATAGCCAAAAACATTCAGTACTTC
-,TRBV19,TRBJ2-7,once,CASRQQGSYEQYF,TGTGCCAGTAGACAACAGGGCTCCTACGAGCAGTACTTC
TRBD1,TRBV11-2,TRBJ2-7,-,CASSFPPTGVIDEQYF,TGTGCCAGCAGCTTCCCTCCGACAGGGGTAATCGACGAGCAGTACTTC
-,TRBV4-1,TRBJ1-5,-,CASSQGEVGNQPQHF,TGCGCCAGCAGCCAAGGGGAGGTGGGCAATCAGCCCCAGCATTTT
TRBD1,TRBV5-4,TRBJ1-4,-,CASSSPGQGAGNEKLFF,TGTGCCAGCAGCTCCCCGGGACAGGGGGCAGGAAATGAAAAACTGTTTTTT
-,TRBV19,TRBJ2-5,-,CASSIGRQSQETQYF,TGTGCCAGTAGTATAGGTCGGCAATCCCAAGAGACCCAGTACTTC
TRBD2,TRBV4-1,TRBJ2-6,-,CASSQASGGVGANVLTF,TGCGCCAGCAGCCAAGCTAGCGGGGGGGTCGGGGCCAACGTCCTGACTTTC
-,TRBV4-1,TRBJ2-1,once,CASQSSDTHNEQFF,TGCGCCAGCCAGAGCTCCGATACACACAATGAGCAGTTCTTC
TRBD1,TRBV6-1,TRBJ1-1,-,CASSEGSGGPTEAFF,TGTGCCAGCAGTGAAGGGTCAGGGGGGCCCACTGAAGCTTTCTTT
-,TRBV28,TRBJ1-2,-,CASSFATSYGYTF,TGTGCCAGCAGTTTCGCCACAAGCTATGGCTACACCTTC
-,TRBV4-2,TRBJ2-1,-,CASSQDSGGGYNEQFF,TGTGCCAGCAGCCAAGATTCGGGTGGTGGCTACAATGAGCAGTTCTTC
-,TRBV27,TRBJ1-2,-,CASSLTPSEGIIYGYTF,TGTGCCAGCAGTTTGACCCCCTCGGAAGGGATCATCTATGGCTACACCTTC
TRBD1,TRBV24-1,TRBJ2-7,-,CATSDSHRDRAYEQYF,TGTGCCACCAGTGATTCACATCGGGACAGAGCCTACGAGCAGTACTTC
-,TRBV9,TRBJ2-1,-,CASSVGSPYNEQFF,TGTGCCAGCAGCGTTGGTTCCCCCTACAATGAGCAGTTCTTC
-,TRBV2,TRBJ1-2,-,CASSELVRGSSYTF,TGTGCCAGCAGTGAGTTGGTCAGGGGCTCTAGCTACACCTTC
-,TRBV15,TRBJ2-2,-,CATSSRQGAGELFF,TGTGCCACCAGCAGCCGCCAGGGCGCCGGGGAGCTGTTTTTT
-,TRBV3-1/TRBV3-2,TRBJ2-3,-,CASSHSAGTDTQYF,TGTGCCAGCAGCCACTCAGCGGGCACAGATACGCAGTATTTT
-,TRBV10-1,TRBJ2-3,-,CASSERIEDTQYF,TGCGCCAGCAGTGAGAGGATCGAAGATACGCAGTATTTT
-,TRBV29-1,TRBJ2-1,-,CSVGQGRNEQFF,TGCAGCGTAGGGCAGGGGAGAAATGAGCAGTTCTTC
TRBD2,TRBV9,TRBJ2-5,-,CASSVGSGGEGTQYF,TGTGCCAGCAGCGTAGGTAGCGGGGGGGAAGGGACCCAGTACTTC
-,TRBV15,TRBJ1-5,-,CATSRGDRDINQPQHF,TGTGCCACTAGCAGAGGGGACCGGGACATAAATCAGCCCCAGCATTTT
TRBD1,TRBV5-1,TRBJ1-2,-,CASSLDRGSQGYTF,TGCGCCAGCAGCTTGGACAGGGGTTCGCAGGGCTACACCTTC
-,TRBV5-6,TRBJ2-7,few,CASSWDGAYEQYF,TGTGCCAGCAGCTGGGACGGAGCCTACGAGCAGTACTTC
-,TRBV7-7,TRBJ2-3,-,CASSLGGGGTDTQYF,TGTGCTAGCAGCTTAGGAGGGGGGGGCACAGATACGCAGTATTTT
-,TRBV27,TRBJ2-5,few,CASSTRSGERGETQYF,TGTGCCAGCAGTACGCGTTCAGGGGAGAGAGGGGAGACCCAGTACTTC
-,TRBV21-1,TRBJ1-2,-,CASSKPPFRGMHYGYTF,TGTGCCAGCAGCAAACCTCCCTTCAGAGGGATGCACTATGGCTACACCTTC
-,TRBV7-9,TRBJ2-3,once,CASSSGIRTDTQYF,TGTGCCAGCAGCTCGGGGATTCGGACAGATACGCAGTATTTT
TRBD2,TRBV6-5,TRBJ2-2,-,CASSWTSDTGELFF,TGTGCCAGCAGTTGGACTAGCGATACCGGGGAGCTGTTTTTT
-,TRBV19,TRBJ2-7,-,CASSILAQGGEQYF,TGTGCCAGTAGTATCTTGGCACAGGGCGGCGAGCAGTACTTC
-,TRBV6-5,TRBJ1-1,-,CASRRTYTEAFF,TGTGCCAGCAGACGGACTTACACTGAAGCTTTCTTT
TRBD1,TRBV30,TRBJ2-7,-,CAWSEDRGREQYF,TGTGCCTGGAGTGAGGACAGGGGTCGAGAGCAGTACTTC
-,TRBV10-2,TRBJ2-3,-,CAIRTTDTQYF,TGCGCCATCCGTACCACAGATACGCAGTATTTT
TRBD2,TRBV11-2,TRBJ2-5,-,CASSLVAGGQETQYF,TGTGCCAGCAGCTTAGTAGCGGGGGGGCAGGAGACCCAGTACTTC
TRBD1,TRBV9,TRBJ2-5,-,CASSRFRDRVETQYF,TGTGCCAGCAGCCGTTTCAGAGACAGGGTGGAGACCCAGTACTTC
-,TRBV7-9,TRBJ1-2,few,CASSLQTAPYGYTF,TGTGCCAGCAGCCTCCAGACAGCCCCTTATGGCTACACCTTC
-,TRBV30,TRBJ2-3,-,CAWTNLGSDHFPTDTQYF,TGTGCCTGGACTAACCTAGGGTCAGACCACTTCCCCACAGATACGCAGTATTTT
-,TRBV2,TRBJ1-6,-,CASIKTRLVLPSPLHF,TGTGCCAGCATTAAGACCAGGCTTGTACTACCGTCACCCCTCCACTTT
-,TRBV2,TRBJ2-7,-,CARRGQDYEQYF,TGTGCCAGGCGGGGGCAGGACTACGAGCAGTACTTC
TRBD1,TRBV9,TRBJ2-2,few,CASSVKTGGPGELFF,TGTGCCAGCAGCGTTAAGACAGGGGGCCCCGGGGAGCTGTTTTTT